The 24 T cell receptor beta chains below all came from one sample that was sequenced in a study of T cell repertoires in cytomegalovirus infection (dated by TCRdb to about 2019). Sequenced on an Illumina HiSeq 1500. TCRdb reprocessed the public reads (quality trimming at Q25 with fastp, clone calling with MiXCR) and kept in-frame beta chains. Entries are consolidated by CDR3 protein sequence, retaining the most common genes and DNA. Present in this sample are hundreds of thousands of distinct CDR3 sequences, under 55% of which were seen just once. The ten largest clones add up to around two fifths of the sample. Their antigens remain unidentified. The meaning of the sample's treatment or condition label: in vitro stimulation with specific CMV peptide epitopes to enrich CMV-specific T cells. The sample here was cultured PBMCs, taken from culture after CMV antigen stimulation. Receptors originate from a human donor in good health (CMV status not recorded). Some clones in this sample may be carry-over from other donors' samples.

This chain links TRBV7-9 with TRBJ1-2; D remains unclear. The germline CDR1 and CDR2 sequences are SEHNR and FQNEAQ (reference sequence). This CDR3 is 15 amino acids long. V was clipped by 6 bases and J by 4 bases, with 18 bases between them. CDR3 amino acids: CASRRSGHVPYGYTF. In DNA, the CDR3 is TGTGCCAGCAGGAGGTCAGGCCATGTCCCCTATGGCTACACCTTC. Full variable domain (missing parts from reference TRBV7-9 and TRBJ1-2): DTGVSQNPRHKITKRGQNVTFRCDPISEHNRLYWYRQTLGQGPEFLTYFQNEAQLEKSRLLSDRFSAERPKGSFSTLEIQRTEQGDSAMYLCASRRSGHVPYGYTFGSGTRLTVV.

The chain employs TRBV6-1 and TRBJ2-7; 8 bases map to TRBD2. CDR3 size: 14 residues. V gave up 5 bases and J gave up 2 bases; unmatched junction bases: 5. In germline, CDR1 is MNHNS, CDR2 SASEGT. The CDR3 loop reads CASSYAGGAYEQYF. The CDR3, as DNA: TGTGCCAGCAGTTACGCCGGGGGGGCCTACGAGCAGTACTTC.

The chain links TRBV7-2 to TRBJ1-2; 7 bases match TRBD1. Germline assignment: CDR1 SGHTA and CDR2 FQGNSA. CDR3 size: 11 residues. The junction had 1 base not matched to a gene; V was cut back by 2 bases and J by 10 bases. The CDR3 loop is CASSLTGDYTF. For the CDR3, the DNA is TGTGCCAGCAGCTTAACAGGGGACTACACCTTC.

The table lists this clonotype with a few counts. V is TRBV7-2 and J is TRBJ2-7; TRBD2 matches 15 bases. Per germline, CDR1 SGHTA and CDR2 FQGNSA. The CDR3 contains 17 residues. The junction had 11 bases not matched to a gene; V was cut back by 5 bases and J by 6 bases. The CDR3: CASSDLGTSGGFPEQYF. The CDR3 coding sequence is TGTGCCAGCAGCGATTTGGGGACTAGCGGGGGGTTCCCCGAGCAGTACTTC.

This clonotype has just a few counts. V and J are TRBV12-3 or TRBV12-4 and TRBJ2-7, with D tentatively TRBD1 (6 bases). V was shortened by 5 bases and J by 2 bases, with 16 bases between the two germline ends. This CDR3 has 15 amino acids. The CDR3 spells CASSRTGTNPYEQYF. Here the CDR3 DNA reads TGTGCCAGCAGTCGGACCGGGACAAATCCCTACGAGCAGTACTTC.

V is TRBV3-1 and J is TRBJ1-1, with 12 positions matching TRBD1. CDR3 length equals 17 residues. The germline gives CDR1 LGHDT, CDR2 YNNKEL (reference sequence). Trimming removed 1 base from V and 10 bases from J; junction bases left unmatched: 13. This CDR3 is CASSQGGDRGHFGVAFF. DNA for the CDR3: TGTGCCAGCAGCCAAGGGGGGGACAGGGGGCACTTTGGCGTAGCTTTCTTT.

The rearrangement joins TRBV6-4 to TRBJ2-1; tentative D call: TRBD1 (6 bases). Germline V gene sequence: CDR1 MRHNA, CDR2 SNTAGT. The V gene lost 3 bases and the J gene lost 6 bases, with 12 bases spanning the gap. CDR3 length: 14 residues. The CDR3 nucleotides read TGTGCCAGCAGTGAATCAGGGGTCAGCAATGAGCAGTTCTTC. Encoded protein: CASSESGVSNEQFF.

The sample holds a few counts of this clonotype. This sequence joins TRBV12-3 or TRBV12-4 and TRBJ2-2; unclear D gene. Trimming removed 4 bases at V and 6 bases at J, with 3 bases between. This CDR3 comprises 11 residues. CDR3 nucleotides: TGTGCCAGCAGTTCCTCCGGGGAGCTGTTTTTT. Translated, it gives CASSSSGELFF.

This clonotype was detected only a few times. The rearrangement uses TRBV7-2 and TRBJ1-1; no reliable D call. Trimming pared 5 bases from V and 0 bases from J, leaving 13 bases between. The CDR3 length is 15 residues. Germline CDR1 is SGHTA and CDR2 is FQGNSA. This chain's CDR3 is CASSPLRYMNTEAFF. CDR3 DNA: TGTGCCAGCAGCCCCCTCAGGTATATGAACACTGAAGCTTTCTTT. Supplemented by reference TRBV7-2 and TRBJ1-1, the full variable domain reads GAGVSQSPSNKVTEKGKDVELRCDPISGHTALYWYRQSLGQGLEFLIYFQGNSAPDKSGLPSDRFSAERTGGSVSTLTIQRTQQEDSAVYLCASSPLRYMNTEAFFGQGTRLTVV.

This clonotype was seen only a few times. CDR3 DNA: TGTGCCAGCAGTGTACGGGGTCGGGCTAATGAAAAACTGTTTTTT. It translates to CASSVRGRANEKLFF. The chain links TRBV2 to TRBJ1-4; D gene ambiguous. V lost 4 bases and J lost 3, with 12 bases in between. The CDR3 is made up of 15 amino acids. Germline V CDR1 and CDR2: SNHLY, FYNNEI.

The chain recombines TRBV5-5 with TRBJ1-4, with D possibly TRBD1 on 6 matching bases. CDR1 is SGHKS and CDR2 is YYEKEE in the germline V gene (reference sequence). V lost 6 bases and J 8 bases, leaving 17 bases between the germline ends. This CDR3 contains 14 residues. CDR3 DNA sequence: TGTGCCAGCAACTGGGACACGGGGGAAGAAAAACTGTTTTTT. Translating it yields CASNWDTGEEKLFF.

Here the CDR3 DNA reads TGTGCCAGCAGCTTAGCCGGAGGGGGAGCGAGCTACACCTTC. Its translation: CASSLAGGGASYTF. This rearrangement joins TRBV7-2 to TRBJ1-2; tentative D call: TRBD1 (6 bases). CDR1 and CDR2 (germline): SGHTA, FQGNSA. Trimming cost V 0 bases and J 9 bases, with 14 bases left between them. There are 14 residues in the CDR3.

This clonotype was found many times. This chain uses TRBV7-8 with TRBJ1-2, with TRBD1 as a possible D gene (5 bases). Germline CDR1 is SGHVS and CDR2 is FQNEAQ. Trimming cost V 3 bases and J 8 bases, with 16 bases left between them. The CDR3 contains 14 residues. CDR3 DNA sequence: TGTGCCAGCAGCTTGGCTATGGGGCAGAGAGGCTACACCTTC. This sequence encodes CASSLAMGQRGYTF.

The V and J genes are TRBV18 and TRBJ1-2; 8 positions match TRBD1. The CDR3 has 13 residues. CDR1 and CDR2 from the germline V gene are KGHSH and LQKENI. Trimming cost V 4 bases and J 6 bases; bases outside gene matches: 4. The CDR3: CASSRTTGDGYTF. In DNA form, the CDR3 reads TGTGCCAGCTCACGGACGACAGGGGATGGCTACACCTTC. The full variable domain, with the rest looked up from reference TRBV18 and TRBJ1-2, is NAGVMQNPRHLVRRRGQEARLRCSPMKGHSHVYWYRQLPEEGLKFMVYLQKENIIDESGMPKERFSAEFPKEGPSILRIQQVVRGDSAAYFCASSRTTGDGYTFGSGTRLTVV.

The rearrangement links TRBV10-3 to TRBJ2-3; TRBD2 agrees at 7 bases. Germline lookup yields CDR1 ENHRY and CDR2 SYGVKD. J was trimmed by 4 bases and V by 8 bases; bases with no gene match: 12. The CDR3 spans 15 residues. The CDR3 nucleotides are TGTGCCATCTGCCCGGGGGGTGTGCTAGCAGATACGCAGTATTTT. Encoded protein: CAICPGGVLADTQYF.

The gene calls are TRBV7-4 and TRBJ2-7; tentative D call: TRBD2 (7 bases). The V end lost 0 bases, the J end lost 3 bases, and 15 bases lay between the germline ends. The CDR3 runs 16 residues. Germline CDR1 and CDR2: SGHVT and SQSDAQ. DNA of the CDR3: TGTGCCAGCAGCTTAGCGGGAGGGGGACACCTCTACGAGCAGTACTTC. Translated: CASSLAGGGHLYEQYF.

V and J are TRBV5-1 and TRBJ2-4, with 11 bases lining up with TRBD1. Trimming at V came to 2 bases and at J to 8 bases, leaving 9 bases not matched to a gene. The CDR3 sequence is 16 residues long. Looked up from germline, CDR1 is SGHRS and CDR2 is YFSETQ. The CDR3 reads CASSLAPGTGGDIQYF. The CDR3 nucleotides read TGCGCCAGCAGCTTAGCTCCCGGGACAGGGGGTGACATTCAGTACTTC.

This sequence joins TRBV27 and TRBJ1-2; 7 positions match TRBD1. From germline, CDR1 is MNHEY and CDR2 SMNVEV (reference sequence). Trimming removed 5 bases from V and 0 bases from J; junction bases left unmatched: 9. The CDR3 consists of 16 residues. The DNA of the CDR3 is TGTGCCAGCAGTGTATTACAGGGGACTACTAACTATGGCTACACCTTC. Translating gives CASSVLQGTTNYGYTF.

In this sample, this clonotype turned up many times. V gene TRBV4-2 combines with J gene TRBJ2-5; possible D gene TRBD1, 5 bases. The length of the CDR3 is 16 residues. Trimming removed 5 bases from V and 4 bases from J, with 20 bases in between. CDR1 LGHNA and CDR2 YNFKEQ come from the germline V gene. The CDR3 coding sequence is TGTGCCAGCAGCACCACCCGAACAGGCTGGCGAGAGACCCAGTACTTC. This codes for CASSTTRTGWRETQYF.

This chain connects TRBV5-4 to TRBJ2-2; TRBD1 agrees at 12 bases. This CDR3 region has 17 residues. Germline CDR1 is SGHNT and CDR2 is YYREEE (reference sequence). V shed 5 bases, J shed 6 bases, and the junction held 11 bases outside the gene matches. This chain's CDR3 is CASSFPPGQGAAGELFF. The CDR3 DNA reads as TGTGCCAGCAGTTTTCCACCGGGACAGGGGGCCGCCGGGGAGCTGTTTTTT.

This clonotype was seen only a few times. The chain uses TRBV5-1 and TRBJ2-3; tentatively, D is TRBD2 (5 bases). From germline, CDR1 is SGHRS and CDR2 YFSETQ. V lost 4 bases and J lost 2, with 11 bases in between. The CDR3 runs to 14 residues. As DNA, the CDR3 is TGCGCCAGCAGCCCTGGTAGCGACACAGATACGCAGTATTTT. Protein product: CASSPGSDTDTQYF. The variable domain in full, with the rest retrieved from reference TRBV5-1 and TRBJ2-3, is KAGVTQTPRYLIKTRGQQVTLSCSPISGHRSVSWYQQTPGQGLQFLFEYFSETQRNKGNFPGRFSGRQFSNSRSEMNVSTLELGDSALYLCASSPGSDTDTQYFGPGTRLTVL.

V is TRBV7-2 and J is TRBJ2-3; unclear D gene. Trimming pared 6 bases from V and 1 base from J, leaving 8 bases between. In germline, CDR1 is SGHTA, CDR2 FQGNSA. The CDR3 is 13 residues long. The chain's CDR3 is CASRLSGTDTQYF. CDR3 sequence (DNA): TGTGCCAGCAGGTTGTCGGGCACAGATACGCAGTATTTT.

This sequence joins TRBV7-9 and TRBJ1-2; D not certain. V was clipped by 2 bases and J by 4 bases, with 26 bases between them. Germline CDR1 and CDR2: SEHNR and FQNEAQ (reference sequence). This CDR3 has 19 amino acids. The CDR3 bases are TGTGCCAGCAGCTTATTTGCCCCGGTATCCCGCACCCCGGCCTATGGCTACACCTTC. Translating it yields CASSLFAPVSRTPAYGYTF.

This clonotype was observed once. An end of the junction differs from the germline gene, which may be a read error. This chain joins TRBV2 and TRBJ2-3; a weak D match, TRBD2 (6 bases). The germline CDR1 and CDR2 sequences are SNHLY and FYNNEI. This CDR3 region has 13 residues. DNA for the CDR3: TGTGCCAGCAGGGAAGTACCCCGGGGGACGCAGTATTTT. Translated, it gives CASREVPRGTQYF.